This TCR beta chain was retrieved from a study of blood T cell repertoires in COVID-19. Study overall: Material from acute and convalescent COVID-19 was sourced from the United States, Italy and Spain. Nucleic acid was either cDNA or gDNA, and it came from T cells, B-cell-depleted T cells, or PBMCs.

Study processing details: Scientists estimated how many nucleated cells there were by amplifying reference gene primers. Using immunoSEQ multiplex PCR, the repertoire was profiled, and TCRdb retains in-frame clones only, with some absent. V, J and clone size derive from that table, while D and trimming were established from the DNA sequence. The table lists around 300,000 clones, 75% to 90% of them singletons. This CDR3 is built from 15 residues. The germline CDR1 and CDR2 sequences are LGHDT and YNNKEL (reference sequence). J was trimmed by 4 bases and V by 1 base; bases with no gene match: 4. This chain uses TRBV3-1 (or the pseudogene TRBV3-2) with TRBJ1-2, with 9 nucleotides matching TRBD1. Sequencing used peripheral blood. This TCR was sampled from an older woman with acute or convalescent COVID-19. The DNA of the CDR3 is TGTGCCAGCAGCCAAGCTGTACAGGGGGCCTATGGCTACACCTTC. The encoded protein is CASSQAVQGAYGYTF.